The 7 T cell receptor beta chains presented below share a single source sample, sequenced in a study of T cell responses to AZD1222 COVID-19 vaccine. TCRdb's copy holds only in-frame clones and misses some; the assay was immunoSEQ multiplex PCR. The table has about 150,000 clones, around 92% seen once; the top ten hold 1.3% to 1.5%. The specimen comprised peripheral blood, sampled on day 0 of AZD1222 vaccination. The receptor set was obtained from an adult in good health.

This CDR3 is CASSPQTTGIGELFF. CDR3 sequence (DNA): TGTGCCAGCTCACCCCAAACGACAGGGATCGGGGAGCTGTTTTTT. The V and J genes are TRBV18 and TRBJ2-2, with TRBD1 matching 7 bases. CDR3 size: 15 residues. Per germline, CDR1 KGHSH and CDR2 LQKENI. Trimming removed 3 bases from V and 7 bases from J; junction bases left unmatched: 8. Complete variable domain (other parts from reference TRBV18 and TRBJ2-2): NAGVMQNPRHLVRRRGQEARLRCSPMKGHSHVYWYRQLPEEGLKFMVYLQKENIIDESGMPKERFSAEFPKEGPSILRIQQVVRGDSAAYFCASSPQTTGIGELFFGEGSRLTVL.

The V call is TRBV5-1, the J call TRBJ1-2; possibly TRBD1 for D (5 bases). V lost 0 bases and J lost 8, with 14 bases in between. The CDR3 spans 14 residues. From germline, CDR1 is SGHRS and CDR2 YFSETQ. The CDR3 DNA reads TGCGCCAGCAGCTTGGGGGACTACTCTAGCGGCTACACCTTC. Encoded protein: CASSLGDYSSGYTF. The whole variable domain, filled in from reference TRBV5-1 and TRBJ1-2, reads KAGVTQTPRYLIKTRGQQVTLSCSPISGHRSVSWYQQTPGQGLQFLFEYFSETQRNKGNFPGRFSGRQFSNSRSEMNVSTLELGDSALYLCASSLGDYSSGYTFGSGTRLTVV.

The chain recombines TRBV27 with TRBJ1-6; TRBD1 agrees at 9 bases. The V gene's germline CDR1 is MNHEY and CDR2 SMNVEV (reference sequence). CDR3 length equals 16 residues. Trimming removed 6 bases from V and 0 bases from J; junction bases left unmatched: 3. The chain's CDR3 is CASRSTGGSYNSPLHF. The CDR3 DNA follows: TGTGCCAGCAGGTCGACAGGGGGCTCCTATAATTCACCCCTCCACTTT.

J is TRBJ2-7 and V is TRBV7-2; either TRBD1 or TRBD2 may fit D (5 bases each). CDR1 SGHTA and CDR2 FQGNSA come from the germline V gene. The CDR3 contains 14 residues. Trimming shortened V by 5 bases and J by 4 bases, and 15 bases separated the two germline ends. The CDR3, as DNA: TGTGCCAGCAGCCGCCGGGACCTCAGATACGAGCAGTACTTC. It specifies CASSRRDLRYEQYF.

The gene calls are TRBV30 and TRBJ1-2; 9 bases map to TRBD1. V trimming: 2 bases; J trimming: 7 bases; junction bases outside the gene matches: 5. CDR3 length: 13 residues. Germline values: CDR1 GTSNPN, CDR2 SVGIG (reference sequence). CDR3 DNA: TGTGCCTGGAGTAGGATGACAGGGGGTGGCTACACCTTC. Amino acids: CAWSRMTGGGYTF. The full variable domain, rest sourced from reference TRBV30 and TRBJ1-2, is SQTIHQWPATLVQPVGSPLSLECTVEGTSNPNLYWYRQAAGRGLQLLFYSVGIGQISSEVPQNLSASRPQDRQFILSSKKLLLSDSGFYLCAWSRMTGGGYTFGSGTRLTVV.

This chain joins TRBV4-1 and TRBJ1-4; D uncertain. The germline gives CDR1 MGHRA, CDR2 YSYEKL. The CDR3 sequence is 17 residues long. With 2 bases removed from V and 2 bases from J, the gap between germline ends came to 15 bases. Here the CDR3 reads CASSQSPSPRTNEKLFF. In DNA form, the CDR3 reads TGCGCCAGCAGCCAATCCCCCTCCCCACGGACTAATGAAAAACTGTTTTTT.

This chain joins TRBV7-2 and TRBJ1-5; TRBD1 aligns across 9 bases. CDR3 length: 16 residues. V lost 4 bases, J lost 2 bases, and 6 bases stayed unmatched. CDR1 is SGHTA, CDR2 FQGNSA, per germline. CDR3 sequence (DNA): TGTGCCAGCAGCTACGGTACAGGGGGCGGCAATCAGCCCCAGCATTTT. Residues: CASSYGTGGGNQPQHF. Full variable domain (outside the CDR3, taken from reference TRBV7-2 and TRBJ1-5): GAGVSQSPSNKVTEKGKDVELRCDPISGHTALYWYRQSLGQGLEFLIYFQGNSAPDKSGLPSDRFSAERTGGSVSTLTIQRTQQEDSAVYLCASSYGTGGGNQPQHFGDGTRLSIL.